The 4 T cell receptor beta chains below come from one sample, sequenced in a study of a mutant IDH1 vaccine in newly diagnosed glioma. TCRdb's copy holds only in-frame clones and misses some; the assay was immunoSEQ multiplex PCR. This table holds about 29,000 clones, approximately 80% found once. For these receptors, no antigen is known. The time point here: week 23, last vaccination. Mutant IDH1 20-mer peptide, at 300 ug, made up each vaccine dose, with topical imiquimod. Sequenced here: PBMCs, sampled from a glioma patient whose treatment included an IDH1 peptide vaccine. The receptors here all came from a woman in her late teens or twenties with glioma.

The chain couples TRBV7-2 to TRBJ2-1; tentatively, D is TRBD1 (6 bases). This CDR3 has 14 residues. The V gene's germline CDR1 is SGHTA and CDR2 FQGNSA. V gave up 5 bases and J gave up 3 bases, with 11 bases separating them. CDR3 sequence reads: CASSLSDSYNEQFF. In nucleotides, the CDR3 is TGTGCCAGCAGCCTCTCGGACAGCTACAATGAGCAGTTCTTC.

This chain links TRBV11-3 with TRBJ2-3; 9 bases line up with TRBD1. The V gene end was trimmed by 5 bases and the J gene end by 2 bases; junction bases not matched to a gene: 11. Germline CDR1 is SGHNT and CDR2 is YENEEA. The CDR3 is 17 residues long. The CDR3 DNA sequence: TGTGCCAGCAGCCCCCGAACCGGGACAGGGTCCACAGATACGCAGTATTTT. This gives the protein CASSPRTGTGSTDTQYF.

This rearrangement joins TRBV19 to TRBJ1-5; possibly TRBD1 for D (5 bases). Germline CDR1 LNHDA, CDR2 SQIVND (reference sequence). CDR3 length: 16 residues. The V end was cut by 1 base, the J end by 1 base, with 11 bases between. The CDR3 nucleotides read TGTGCCAGTAGTATAGCCGGGACGGGCAGCAATCAGCCCCAGCATTTT. It is translated as CASSIAGTGSNQPQHF. Complete variable domain (other parts from reference TRBV19 and TRBJ1-5): DGGITQSPKYLFRKEGQNVTLSCEQNLNHDAMYWYRQDPGQGLRLIYYSQIVNDFQKGDIAEGYSVSREKKESFPLTVTSAQKNPTAFYLCASSIAGTGSNQPQHFGDGTRLSIL.

V gene TRBV10-3 combines with J gene TRBJ2-1; 8 bases map to TRBD1. The germline CDR1 and CDR2 sequences are ENHRY and SYGVKD. V shed 0 bases and J 4 bases; nucleotides not matched to a gene: 5. The CDR3 has 16 amino acids. The CDR3 DNA reads TGTGCCATCAGTGAGTCTCGGGACAGGATGTACAATGAGCAGTTCTTC. The encoded protein is CAISESRDRMYNEQFF.